A single T cell receptor (beta chain) is shown here with its context. The sample belongs to a study of control samples from healthy donors and cancer patients. Looked up from germline, CDR1 is SGHVS and CDR2 is FNYEAQ. V was clipped by 9 bases and J by 1 base; unmatched bases: 7. CDR3 size: 15 residues. Sequencing used immunoSEQ multiplex PCR; TCRdb keeps in-frame clones, though not all of them. The table records some 160,000 clones, roughly 90% of them present only once. Source material: blood. The genes are TRBV7-6 and TRBJ1-3, with 9 nucleotides matching TRBD1. The source of this sequence is a woman younger than 45 in good health. The CDR3 is CASTGGTGSGNTIYF. CDR3 sequence (DNA): TGTGCCAGTACAGGAGGGACAGGGTCTGGAAACACCATATATTTT.